These T cell receptor beta chains were read from a single sample in a study of CD8+ T cells in alopecia areata. Assay: immunoSEQ multiplex PCR; the TCRdb copy retains only in-frame clones and omits some. The table lists 110,000 or so clones, roughly 60% of them singletons. Sample: CD8+ T cells sorted from blood, taken at week 4, from a patient treated with tofacitinib. These receptors all stem from a human donor with alopecia areata. The CDR3 runs from the conserved cysteine through the conserved F or W. A D gene is named only where the DNA matches it firmly. Clone sizes are given selectively: once, few, many, or a class where the clone is expanded.

j_call: TRBJ2-5
clone_size: few
v_call: TRBV7-2
d_call: TRBD2
cdr3_aa: CASSLGPGWRGMETQYF
cdr3_nt: TGTGCCAGCAGCTTGGGGCCGGGGTGGCGGGGGATGGAGACCCAGTACTTC

j_call: TRBJ1-1
clone_size: -
v_call: TRBV25-1
d_call: -
cdr3_aa: CASSDPGGGYTEAFF
cdr3_nt: TGTGCCAGCAGTGACCCGGGCGGGGGGTACACTGAAGCTTTCTTT

j_call: TRBJ2-3
clone_size: -
v_call: TRBV9
d_call: TRBD2
cdr3_aa: CASSASGGPVADTQYF
cdr3_nt: TGTGCCAGCAGCGCGAGCGGGGGCCCGGTGGCGGATACGCAGTATTTT

j_call: TRBJ2-7
clone_size: -
v_call: TRBV7-9
d_call: TRBD1
cdr3_aa: CASSNPTGGEWEQYF
cdr3_nt: TGTGCCAGCAGCAATCCGACAGGGGGGGAATGGGAGCAGTACTTC

j_call: TRBJ2-1
clone_size: -
v_call: TRBV5-4
d_call: TRBD2
cdr3_aa: CASSLLLADYNEQFF
cdr3_nt: TGTGCCAGCAGCTTACTACTAGCGGACTACAATGAGCAGTTCTTC

j_call: TRBJ1-1
clone_size: -
v_call: TRBV29-1
d_call: TRBD1
cdr3_aa: CSVEGDRGPEAFF
cdr3_nt: TGCAGCGTTGAGGGGGACAGGGGACCTGAAGCTTTCTTT

j_call: TRBJ2-7
clone_size: -
v_call: TRBV30
d_call: -
cdr3_aa: CAWSHTIYEQYF
cdr3_nt: TGTGCCTGGAGTCACACGATCTACGAGCAGTACTTC

j_call: TRBJ1-6
clone_size: -
v_call: TRBV7-2
d_call: -
cdr3_aa: CASSSVSGAANSPLHF
cdr3_nt: TGTGCCAGCAGCTCAGTGTCCGGGGCAGCTAATTCACCCCTCCACTTT

j_call: TRBJ2-7
clone_size: -
v_call: TRBV30
d_call: -
cdr3_aa: CAWTTNYGAFYEQYF
cdr3_nt: TGTGCCTGGACCACCAATTACGGGGCTTTCTACGAGCAGTACTTC

j_call: TRBJ2-2
clone_size: few
v_call: TRBV30
d_call: TRBD2
cdr3_aa: CAWSNGGDTGELFF
cdr3_nt: TGTGCCTGGAGTAATGGGGGGGACACCGGGGAGCTGTTTTTT

j_call: TRBJ1-6
clone_size: once
v_call: TRBV9
d_call: -
cdr3_aa: CASSVTADSPLHF
cdr3_nt: TGTGCCAGCAGCGTGACAGCGGATTCACCCCTCCACTTT

j_call: TRBJ1-5
clone_size: few
v_call: TRBV5-6
d_call: TRBD1
cdr3_aa: CASSLGTGRSNQPQHF
cdr3_nt: TGTGCCAGCAGCCTTGGGACAGGGAGGAGCAATCAGCCCCAGCATTTT

j_call: TRBJ1-1
clone_size: few
v_call: TRBV30
d_call: -
cdr3_aa: CAWSVWGNTEAFF
cdr3_nt: TGTGCCTGGAGTGTTTGGGGGAACACTGAAGCTTTCTTT

j_call: TRBJ2-7
clone_size: -
v_call: TRBV4-3
d_call: -
cdr3_aa: CASSQGYLGGYEQYF
cdr3_nt: TGCGCCAGCAGCCAAGGCTATCTTGGGGGCTACGAGCAGTACTTC

j_call: TRBJ2-3
clone_size: -
v_call: TRBV7-9
d_call: -
cdr3_aa: CASSLGIGPAYF
cdr3_nt: TGTGCCAGCAGCTTAGGCATAGGGCCCGCGTATTTT

j_call: TRBJ1-6
clone_size: -
v_call: TRBV9
d_call: TRBD1
cdr3_aa: CASSASGQDYNSPLHF
cdr3_nt: TGTGCCAGCAGCGCGTCAGGACAGGACTATAATTCACCCCTCCACTTT

j_call: TRBJ1-5
clone_size: -
v_call: TRBV27
d_call: -
cdr3_aa: CASSPTGRRQPQHF
cdr3_nt: TGTGCCAGCAGTCCCACAGGGAGGCGTCAGCCCCAGCATTTT

j_call: TRBJ2-5
clone_size: -
v_call: TRBV28
d_call: -
cdr3_aa: CASSSNRAYLEETQYF
cdr3_nt: TGTGCCAGCAGTTCAAATAGGGCCTACCTAGAAGAGACCCAGTACTTC